These T cell receptor beta chains were read from a single sample in a study of CD8+CD57+ T cells in acquired aplastic anemia. In TCRdb, the reads were re-called with MiXCR into one record per CDR3 protein. The profile covers about 71,000 distinct CDR3 sequences, with approximately 50% appearing a single time and about 9% taken by the ten largest. The specimen sequenced was sorted CD4+, CD8+, or CD8+CD57+ T cells (not recorded which) from PBMCs. These receptors all stem from a human donor in good health, serving as a control. Each CDR3 is given with its conserved first and last residue.

TRBJ1-6,TRBV10-3,CAISEGRQAPLHF
TRBJ2-3,TRBV20-1,CSARGDMYTDTQYF
TRBJ1-4,TRBV4-1,CASSHYQGRGVGVQLFF
TRBJ2-7,TRBV20-1,CSACGESSYEQYF
TRBJ1-6,TRBV19,CASSRTGTNSPLHF
TRBJ1-5,TRBV13,CASSLAGFGKGSNQPQHF
TRBJ2-7,TRBV10-3,CAISARGAGNDYEQYF
TRBJ1-2,TRBV15,CATSRGGSLGRGGYTF
TRBJ1-3,TRBV7-6,CASSAFGAFPGGNTIYF
TRBJ1-6,TRBV10-3,CAIKNGVGVNSPLHF
TRBJ1-1,TRBV5-6,CASSFWVGNTEAFF
TRBJ2-7,TRBV27,CASSLSGFGSYEQYF
TRBJ2-1,TRBV12-3/TRBV12-4,CASSQGVEQFF
TRBJ1-2,TRBV15,CATSRAGGLGGYTF
TRBJ2-1,TRBV2,CASSERVPLYNEQFF
TRBJ1-1,TRBV7-9,CASSSQGTPAGRNTEAFF
TRBJ2-5,TRBV10-3,CAISEGAGAEETQYF
TRBJ1-5,TRBV10-3,CAISGDRDLYSQPQHF
TRBJ2-7,TRBV5-5,CASSRGGLTYEQYF
TRBJ1-2,TRBV30,CAWSSGRGGYTF
TRBJ1-5,TRBV6-5,CASSHAPNQPQHF
TRBJ2-2,TRBV29-1,CSVEVSWTGELFF
TRBJ2-3,TRBV3-1,CASMGGEFTDTQYF
TRBJ2-5,TRBV7-9,CASSLEAGGETQYF
TRBJ1-4,TRBV11-1,CASSLWGRGGENEKLFF
TRBJ2-3,TRBV20-1,CSASKNRDRFAEDTQYF
TRBJ1-1,TRBV7-9,CASEAGPEAFF
TRBJ1-4,TRBV29-1,CSVGTASTNEKLFF
TRBJ2-1,TRBV15,CATSRGSQEKQFF
TRBJ2-3,TRBV20-1,CSASPIAGGTDTQYF
TRBJ2-1,TRBV2,CASSSTRGQANEQFF
TRBJ2-1,TRBV15,CATSRGDPSYPNEQFF
TRBJ2-3,TRBV11-1,CASSSFMVGGRTDTQYF
TRBJ1-1,TRBV19,CATLGGSSAFF
TRBJ2-1,TRBV11-1,CASSLVAGGNEQFF
TRBJ1-4,TRBV7-9,CASSPSLATNEKLFF